This T cell receptor (beta chain) came from a study of blood T cell repertoires in COVID-19. Clones were sequenced by immunoSEQ multiplex PCR, and TCRdb holds only the in-frame ones, with some missing. The sample includes about 410,000 clones, about 88% of them seen just once. Sequencing was carried out using peripheral blood. The sequence came from a middle-aged woman with COVID-19, enrolled during active disease.

The CDR3 loop reads CATSRVVRGQETQYF. The CDR3 DNA reads TGTGCCACCAGCAGAGTGGTCAGGGGGCAAGAGACCCAGTACTTC. This rearrangement joins TRBV15 to TRBJ2-5; 7 positions agree with TRBD1. CDR1 and CDR2 from the germline V gene are LNHNV and YYDKDF (reference sequence). V was pared by 1 base and J by 2 bases, with 4 bases of the junction left unmatched. The CDR3 covers 15 residues.